This T cell receptor beta chain derives from a study of technical replicates of blood from a few donors. Sequencing used immunoSEQ multiplex PCR; TCRdb keeps in-frame clones, though not all of them. The data contain some 60,000 clones, 80% to 90% of them singletons. Germline assignment: CDR1 SQVTM and CDR2 ANQGSEA. This CDR3 is built from 13 residues. The trim removed 8 bases at V and 1 base at J, leaving 6 bases unmatched. The rearrangement joins TRBV29-1 to TRBJ2-7, with 9 bases lining up with TRBD2. The receptor was isolated from a human donor in good health. Some clones in this sample may be carry-over from other donors' samples. Source material: PBMCs. The CDR3 reads CSISGGLSYEQYF. DNA of the CDR3: TGCAGCATCAGCGGGGGGCTTTCCTACGAGCAGTACTTC.